This TCR beta chain was identified in a study of blood T cell repertoires in COVID-19. Study background: There were acute and convalescent COVID-19 samples, and they came from the United States, Italy and Spain. Sample material is recorded as cDNA or gDNA derived from T cells, B-cell-depleted T cells, or PBMCs.

The CDR3 contains 15 residues. V lost 0 bases and J lost 7, with 12 bases in between. Germline-derived CDR1 and CDR2 are LNHDA and SQIVND (reference sequence). Measured with immunoSEQ multiplex PCR; TCRdb has only the in-frame clones, and not every one. The data show 150,000 to 200,000 clones, with about 83% seen just once and around 8.6% held by the top ten. This clonotype originated in a woman aged 25 to 45 who had recovered from COVID-19. Sequenced: PBMCs or T cells enriched from blood (not recorded which). This sequence joins TRBV19 and TRBJ2-2, with D possibly TRBD2 on 5 matching bases. CDR3 sequence reads: CASSIDPGFYGELFF. DNA for the CDR3: TGTGCCAGTAGTATAGACCCGGGATTTTACGGGGAGCTGTTTTTT.